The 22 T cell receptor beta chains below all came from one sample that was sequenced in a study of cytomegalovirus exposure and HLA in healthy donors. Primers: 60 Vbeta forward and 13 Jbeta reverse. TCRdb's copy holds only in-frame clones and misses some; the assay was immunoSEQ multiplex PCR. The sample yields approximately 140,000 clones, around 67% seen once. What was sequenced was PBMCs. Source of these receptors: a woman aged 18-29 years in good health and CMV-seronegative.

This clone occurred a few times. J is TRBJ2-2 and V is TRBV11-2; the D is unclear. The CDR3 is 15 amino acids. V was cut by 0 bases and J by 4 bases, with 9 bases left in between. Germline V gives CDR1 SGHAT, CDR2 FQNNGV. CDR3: CASSLDRVATGELFF. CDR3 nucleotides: TGTGCCAGCAGCTTAGATCGGGTGGCCACCGGGGAGCTGTTTTTT.

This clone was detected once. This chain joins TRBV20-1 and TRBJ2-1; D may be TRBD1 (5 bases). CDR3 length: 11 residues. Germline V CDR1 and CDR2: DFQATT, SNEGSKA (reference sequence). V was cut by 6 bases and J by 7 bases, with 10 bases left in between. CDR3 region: CSAWGPNEQFF. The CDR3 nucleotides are TGCAGTGCCTGGGGCCCGAATGAGCAGTTCTTC.

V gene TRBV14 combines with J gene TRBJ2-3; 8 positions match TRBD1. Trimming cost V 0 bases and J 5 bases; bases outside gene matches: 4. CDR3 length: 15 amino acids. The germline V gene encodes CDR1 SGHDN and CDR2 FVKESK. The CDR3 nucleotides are TGTGCCAGCAGCCAAGATCTGGACAGGGTAGATACGCAGTATTTT. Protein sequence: CASSQDLDRVDTQYF.

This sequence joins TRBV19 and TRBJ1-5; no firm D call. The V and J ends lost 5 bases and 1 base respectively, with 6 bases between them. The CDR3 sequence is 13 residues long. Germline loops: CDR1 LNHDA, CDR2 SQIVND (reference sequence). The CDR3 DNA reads TGTGCCAGTAGTTGGGCAAGCAATCAGCCCCAGCATTTT. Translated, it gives CASSWASNQPQHF. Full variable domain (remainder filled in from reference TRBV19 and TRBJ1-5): DGGITQSPKYLFRKEGQNVTLSCEQNLNHDAMYWYRQDPGQGLRLIYYSQIVNDFQKGDIAEGYSVSREKKESFPLTVTSAQKNPTAFYLCASSWASNQPQHFGDGTRLSIL.

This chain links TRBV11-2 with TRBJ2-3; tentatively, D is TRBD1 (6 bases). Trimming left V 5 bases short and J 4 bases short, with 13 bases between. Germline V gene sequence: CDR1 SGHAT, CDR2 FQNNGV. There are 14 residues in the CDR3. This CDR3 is CASSPGARADTQYF. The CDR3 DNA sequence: TGTGCCAGCAGCCCAGGGGCTAGGGCAGATACGCAGTATTTT.

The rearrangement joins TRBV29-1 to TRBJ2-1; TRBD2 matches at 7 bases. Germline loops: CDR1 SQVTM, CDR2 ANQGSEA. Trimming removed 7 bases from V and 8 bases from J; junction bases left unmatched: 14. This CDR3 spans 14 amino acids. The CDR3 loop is CSGSSGEFRDEQFF. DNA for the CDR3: TGCAGCGGGTCTAGCGGAGAGTTTAGAGATGAGCAGTTCTTC.

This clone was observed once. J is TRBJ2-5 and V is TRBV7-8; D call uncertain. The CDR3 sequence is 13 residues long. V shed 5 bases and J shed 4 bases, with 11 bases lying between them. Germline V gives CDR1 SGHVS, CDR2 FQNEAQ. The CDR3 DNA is TGTGCCAGCAGCCCACCCACTCGAGAGACCCAGTACTTC. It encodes CASSPPTRETQYF.

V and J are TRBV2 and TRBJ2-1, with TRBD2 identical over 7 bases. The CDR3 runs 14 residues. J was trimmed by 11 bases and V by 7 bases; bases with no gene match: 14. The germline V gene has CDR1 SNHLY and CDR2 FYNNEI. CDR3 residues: CASTWGGSRNKQFF. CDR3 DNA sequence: TGTGCCAGCACTTGGGGCGGGAGTAGGAATAAGCAGTTCTTC.

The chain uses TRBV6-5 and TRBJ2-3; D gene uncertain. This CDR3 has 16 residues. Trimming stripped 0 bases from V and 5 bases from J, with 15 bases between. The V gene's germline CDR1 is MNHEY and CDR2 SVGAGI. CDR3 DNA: TGTGCCAGCAGTTACTCGAGGCACCAGAAAGGAGATACGCAGTATTTT. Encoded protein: CASSYSRHQKGDTQYF.

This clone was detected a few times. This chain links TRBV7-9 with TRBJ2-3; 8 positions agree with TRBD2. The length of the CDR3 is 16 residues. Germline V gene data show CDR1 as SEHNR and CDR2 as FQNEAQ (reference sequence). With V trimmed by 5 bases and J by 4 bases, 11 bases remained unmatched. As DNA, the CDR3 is TGTGCCAGCAGCCCCCGGCGGCGGGAGGTTTCAGATACGCAGTATTTT. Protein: CASSPRRREVSDTQYF.

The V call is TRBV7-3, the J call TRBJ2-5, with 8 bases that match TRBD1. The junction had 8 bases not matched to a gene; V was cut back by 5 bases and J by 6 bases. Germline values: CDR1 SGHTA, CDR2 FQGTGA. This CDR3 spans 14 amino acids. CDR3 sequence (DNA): TGTGCCAGCAGCGTCGACAGGGGCGGGAAGACCCAGTACTTC. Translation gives CASSVDRGGKTQYF.

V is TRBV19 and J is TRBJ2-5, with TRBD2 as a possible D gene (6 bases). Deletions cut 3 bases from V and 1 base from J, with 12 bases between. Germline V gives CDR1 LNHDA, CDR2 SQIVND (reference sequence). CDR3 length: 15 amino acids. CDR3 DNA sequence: TGTGCCAGTAGTATGTCTGGGGGGTTCCAAGAGACCCAGTACTTC. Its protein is CASSMSGGFQETQYF. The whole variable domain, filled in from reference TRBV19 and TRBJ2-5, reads DGGITQSPKYLFRKEGQNVTLSCEQNLNHDAMYWYRQDPGQGLRLIYYSQIVNDFQKGDIAEGYSVSREKKESFPLTVTSAQKNPTAFYLCASSMSGGFQETQYFGPGTRLLVL.

The CDR3 spells CASSLTGTSGDYEQYF. CDR3 in DNA: TGCGCCAGCAGCTTGACAGGGACTAGCGGGGACTACGAGCAGTACTTC. The chain recombines TRBV5-1 with TRBJ2-7; 13 bases agree with TRBD2. V lost 1 base to trimming and J lost 3 bases; unmatched junction nucleotides: 4. This CDR3 has 16 amino acids. Per the germline V gene, CDR1 is SGHRS and CDR2 is YFSETQ.

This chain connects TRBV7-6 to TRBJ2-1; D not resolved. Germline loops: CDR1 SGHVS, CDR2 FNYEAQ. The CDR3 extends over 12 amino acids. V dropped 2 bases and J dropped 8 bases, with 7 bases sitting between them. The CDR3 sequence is CASSLNYDEQFF. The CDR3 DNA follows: TGTGCCAGCAGCTTAAATTATGATGAGCAGTTCTTC.

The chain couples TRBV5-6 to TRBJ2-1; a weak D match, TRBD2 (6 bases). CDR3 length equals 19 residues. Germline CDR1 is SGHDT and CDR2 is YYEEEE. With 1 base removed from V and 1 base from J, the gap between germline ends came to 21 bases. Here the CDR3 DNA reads TGTGCCAGCAGCTTGTACGGCGGGGTAGGGGATATTTCCTACAATGAGCAGTTCTTC. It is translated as CASSLYGGVGDISYNEQFF.

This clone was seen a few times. CDR3 DNA sequence: TGCGCCAGCAGCCGCGAAGGACAGGGGGCCTTTCAGCCCCAGCATTTT. It specifies CASSREGQGAFQPQHF. V and J are TRBV4-1 and TRBJ1-5; 11 bases fit TRBD1. This CDR3 has 16 amino acids. Germline CDR1 MGHRA, CDR2 YSYEKL. The ends lost 4 bases at V and 6 bases at J; junction bases unmatched: 8.

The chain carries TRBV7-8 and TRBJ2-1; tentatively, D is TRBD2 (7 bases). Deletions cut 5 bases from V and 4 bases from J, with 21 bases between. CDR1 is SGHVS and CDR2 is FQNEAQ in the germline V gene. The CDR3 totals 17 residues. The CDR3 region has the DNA TGTGCCAGCAGCACGTTCTCGACGGGGGGCGGATACAATGAGCAGTTCTTC. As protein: CASSTFSTGGGYNEQFF.

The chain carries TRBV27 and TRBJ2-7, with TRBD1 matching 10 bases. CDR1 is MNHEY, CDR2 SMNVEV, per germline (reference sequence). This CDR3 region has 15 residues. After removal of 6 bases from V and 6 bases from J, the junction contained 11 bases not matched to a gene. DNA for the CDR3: TGTGCCAGCAGGATAAGATCGGACAGGGGGTTCGAGCAGTACGTC. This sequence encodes CASRIRSDRGFEQYV.

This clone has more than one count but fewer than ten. CDR3 residues: CASGLDTVVPQHF. The CDR3, as DNA: TGTGCTAGTGGTTTGGATACAGTAGTGCCCCAGCATTTT. The rearrangement links TRBV12-5 to TRBJ1-5, with D unresolved. This CDR3 comprises 13 residues. Germline CDR1 and CDR2: LGHNT and FRNRAP. Trimming removed 1 base from V and 9 bases from J, with 10 bases in between.

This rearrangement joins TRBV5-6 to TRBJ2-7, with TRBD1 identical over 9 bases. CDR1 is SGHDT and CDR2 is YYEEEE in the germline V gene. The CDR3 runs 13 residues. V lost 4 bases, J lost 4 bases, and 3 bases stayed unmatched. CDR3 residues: CASSTDRGYEQYF. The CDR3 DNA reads TGTGCCAGCAGCACGGACAGGGGTTACGAGCAGTACTTC.

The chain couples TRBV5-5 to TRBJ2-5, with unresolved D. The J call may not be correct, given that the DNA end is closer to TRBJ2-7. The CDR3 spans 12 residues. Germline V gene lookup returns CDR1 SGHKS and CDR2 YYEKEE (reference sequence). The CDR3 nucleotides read TGTGCCAGCAGCTTCGCAACCTACGAGCAGTACTTC. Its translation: CASSFATYEQYF.

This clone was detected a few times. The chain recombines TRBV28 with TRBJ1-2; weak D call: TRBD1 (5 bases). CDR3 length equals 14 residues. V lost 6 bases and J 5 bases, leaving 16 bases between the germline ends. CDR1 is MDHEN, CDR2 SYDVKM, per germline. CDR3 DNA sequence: TGTGCCAGCAGACCGGCGGGACTGGCATATGGCTACACCTTC. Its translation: CASRPAGLAYGYTF.